A single T cell receptor beta chain is shown here with its context. Its antigen is not known. This specimen belongs to a study of siplizumab effects on memory and regulatory T cells. General observations from the study: Sequences below about 10^-5 frequency were poorly captured, limiting mapping of alloreactive clones. Significant reduction of alloreactive sequences traceable to unstimulated CD4+ memory cells was observed with siplizumab.

The protocol was immunoSEQ multiplex PCR, while the TCRdb copy is restricted to in-frame clones and leaves out a portion. The repertoire holds 100,000 to 110,000 clones, with about 90% as singletons. There are 14 residues in the CDR3. V was trimmed by 0 bases and J by 4 bases, leaving 10 bases between them. The germline CDR1 and CDR2 sequences are SGDLS and YYNGEE. The chain uses TRBV9 and TRBJ1-1, with no clear D. The sequenced sample was CD4+ T cells sorted from blood. This TCR came from a human donor in good health. The CDR3 bases are TGTGCCAGCAGCGTAGAATCGGGGATCACTGAAGCTTTCTTT. The encoded protein is CASSVESGITEAFF.